The present T cell receptor (beta chain) was sequenced within a study of identical twins. Points from the study as a whole: The study drew conclusions from cross-sectional statistical analysis, not from following the same donors. Cord blood beta clonotypes that were abundant carried fewer insertions, and memory repertoires showed no such trend.

This CDR3 is 11 amino acids long. V was clipped by 5 bases and J by 9 bases, with 8 bases between them. CDR1 LNHDA and CDR2 SQIVND come from the germline V gene (reference sequence). This clonotype came up a few times. Its antigen is not known. Template switching supplied a universal primer site; unique molecular identifiers were carried on the cDNA. TCRdb processed the 5' RACE reads anew with MiXCR; each CDR3 protein has one entry. The sample yields around 370,000 distinct CDR3 sequences, approximately 9.1% seen once. V is TRBV19 and J is TRBJ2-1; unclear D gene. This receptor was taken from a woman aged 45-59 years in good health. Sequencing input: naive T cells sorted from blood. CDR3 sequence: CASSFVGEQFF. DNA of the CDR3: TGTGCCAGTAGTTTTGTAGGTGAGCAGTTCTTC.